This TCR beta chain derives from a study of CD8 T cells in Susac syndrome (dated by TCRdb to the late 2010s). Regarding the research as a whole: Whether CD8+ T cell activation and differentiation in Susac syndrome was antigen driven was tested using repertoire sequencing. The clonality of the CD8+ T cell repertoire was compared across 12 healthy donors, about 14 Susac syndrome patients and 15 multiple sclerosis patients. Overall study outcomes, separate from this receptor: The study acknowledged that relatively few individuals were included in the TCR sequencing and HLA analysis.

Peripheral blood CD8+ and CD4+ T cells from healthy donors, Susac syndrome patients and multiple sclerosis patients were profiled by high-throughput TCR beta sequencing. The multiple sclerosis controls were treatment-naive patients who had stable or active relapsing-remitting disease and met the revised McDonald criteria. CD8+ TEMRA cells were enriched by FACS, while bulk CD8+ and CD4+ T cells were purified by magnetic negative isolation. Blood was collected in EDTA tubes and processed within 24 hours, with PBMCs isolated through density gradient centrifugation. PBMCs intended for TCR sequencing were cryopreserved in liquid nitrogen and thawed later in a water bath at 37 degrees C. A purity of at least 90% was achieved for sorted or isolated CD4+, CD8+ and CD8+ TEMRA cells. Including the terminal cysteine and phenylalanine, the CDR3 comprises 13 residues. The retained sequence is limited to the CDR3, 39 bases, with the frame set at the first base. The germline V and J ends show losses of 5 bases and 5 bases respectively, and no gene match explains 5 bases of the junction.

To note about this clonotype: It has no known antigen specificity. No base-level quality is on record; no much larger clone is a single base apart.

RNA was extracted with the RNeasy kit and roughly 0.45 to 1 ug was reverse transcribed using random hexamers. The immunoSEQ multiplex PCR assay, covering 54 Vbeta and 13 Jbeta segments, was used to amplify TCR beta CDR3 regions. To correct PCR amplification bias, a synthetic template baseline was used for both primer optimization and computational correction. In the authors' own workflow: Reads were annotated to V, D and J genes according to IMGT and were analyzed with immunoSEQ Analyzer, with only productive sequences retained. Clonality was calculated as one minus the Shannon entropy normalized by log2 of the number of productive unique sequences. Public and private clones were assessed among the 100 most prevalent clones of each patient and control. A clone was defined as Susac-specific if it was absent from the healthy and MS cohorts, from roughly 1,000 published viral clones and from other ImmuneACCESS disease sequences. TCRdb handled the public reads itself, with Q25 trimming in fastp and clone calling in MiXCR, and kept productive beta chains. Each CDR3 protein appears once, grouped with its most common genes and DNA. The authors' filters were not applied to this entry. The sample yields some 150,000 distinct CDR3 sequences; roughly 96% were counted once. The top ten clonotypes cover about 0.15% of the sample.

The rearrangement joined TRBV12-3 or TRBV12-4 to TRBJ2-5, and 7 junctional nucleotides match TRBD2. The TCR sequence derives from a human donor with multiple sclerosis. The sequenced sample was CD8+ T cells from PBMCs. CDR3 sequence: CASSRGVRETQYF. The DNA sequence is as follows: TGTGCCAGCAGTCGGGGGGTAAGGGAGACCCAGTACTTC.